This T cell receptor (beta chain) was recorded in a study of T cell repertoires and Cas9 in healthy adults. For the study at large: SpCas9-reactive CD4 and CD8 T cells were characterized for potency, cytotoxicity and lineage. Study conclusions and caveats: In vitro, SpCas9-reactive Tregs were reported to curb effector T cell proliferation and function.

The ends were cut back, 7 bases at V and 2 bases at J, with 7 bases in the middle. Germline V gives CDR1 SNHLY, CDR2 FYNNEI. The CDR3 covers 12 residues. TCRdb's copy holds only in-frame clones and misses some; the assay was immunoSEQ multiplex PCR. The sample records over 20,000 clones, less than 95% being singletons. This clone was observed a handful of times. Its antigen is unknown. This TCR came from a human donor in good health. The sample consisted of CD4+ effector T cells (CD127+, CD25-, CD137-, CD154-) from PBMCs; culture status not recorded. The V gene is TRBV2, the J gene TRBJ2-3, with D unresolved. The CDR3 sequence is CASKDYTDTQYF. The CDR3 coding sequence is TGTGCCAGCAAGGATTACACAGATACGCAGTATTTT.